The rows below give T cell receptor beta chains drawn from one sample of a study of blood T cell repertoires in COVID-19. The data were produced by immunoSEQ multiplex PCR, yet TCRdb's version contains in-frame clones alone and is incomplete. The sample gives approximately 220,000 clones, 70% to 90% of which show up once; about 7.7% is in the top ten. The specimen sequenced was PBMCs or T cells enriched from blood (not recorded which). The receptors stem from a woman aged 40 to 49 with acute COVID-19. Each CDR3 is given with its conserved first and last residue. A row's size may be missing; if present it is once, few, many or a size class.

clone_size | v_call | cdr3_aa
NA | TRBV19 | CASKIQGAEGDEAFF
NA | TRBV5-1 | CASTGLAGSNTQYF
once | TRBV29-1 | CSVLESGDQPQHF
NA | TRBV6-5 | CASSPFGTTYNEQFF
NA | TRBV5-8 | CASSFYQGGEKLFF
NA | TRBV2 | CASSGAVGAGANVLTF
NA | TRBV7-3 | CASSLTSGNAGELFF
NA | TRBV7-7 | CASSADRDQETQYF
NA | TRBV28 | CASGTGEMNTEAFF
NA | TRBV18 | CASSPPDTYGYTF
NA | TRBV7-6 | CASSSGLAGENEQYF
NA | TRBV2 | CASSADSHTQYF
NA | TRBV5-1 | CASSPTTGGDEKLFF
few | TRBV5-1 | CASNRDYNSPLHF
NA | TRBV28 | CASKEAGGTDTQYF
NA | TRBV28 | CASITRVAGGIQPQHF
many | TRBV7-3 | CASSLGQLVGYTF
NA | TRBV11-2 | CASSHDRVTGNTIYF
NA | TRBV7-9 | CASSPGTGGSNNEQFF
NA | TRBV6-5 | CASSRRREDYEQYF
once | TRBV4-2 | CASSHRVAQPQHF
once | TRBV15 | CATSRVGQGKKNIQYF
many | TRBV29-1 | CSVEDPFGQLYGYTF
NA | TRBV6-5 | CASEGTVGSPLHF
few | TRBV30 | CAWNRGLTGELFF
NA | TRBV3-1/TRBV3-2 | CASSQVANSPLHF
NA | TRBV5-1 | CASSPLLAGGPENIQYF
NA | TRBV7-2 | CASSFGGTGKEQYF
NA | TRBV23-1 | CASSQFGQPNYGYTF
once | TRBV5-6 | CASSGYLDRSPGNTIYF
NA | TRBV18 | CASSEGTGGNQPQHF
many | TRBV27 | CASSFVQGGGYTF
NA | TRBV7-3 | CASSPSDQETQYF
NA | TRBV4-1 | CASSQDFGSRINHEQYF
NA | TRBV5-4 | CASSFGTSGSLEQFF
NA | TRBV5-1 | CASSLGAVNYGYTF
NA | TRBV5-1 | CASRPGTGFNQPQHF
NA | TRBV6-5 | CASSSTGAGTGELFF
few | TRBV29-1 | CSVEVQGKGYGYTF
NA | TRBV19 | CASSSTGFMNTEAFF
NA | TRBV7-8 | CASSLRGGRITGELFF
NA | TRBV9 | CASSPSGGEGETQYF
many | TRBV9 | CASSPGYTGELFF
NA | TRBV2 | CASSEERNYGYTF
NA | TRBV28 | CASSSILREHGYTF
NA | TRBV4-3 | CASSQTSGYTDTQYF
few | TRBV7-2 | CASSRYSSNQPQHF
NA | TRBV7-2 | CASSEGTVKNTGELFF
NA | TRBV6-5 | CASSYHNRGKNEQYF